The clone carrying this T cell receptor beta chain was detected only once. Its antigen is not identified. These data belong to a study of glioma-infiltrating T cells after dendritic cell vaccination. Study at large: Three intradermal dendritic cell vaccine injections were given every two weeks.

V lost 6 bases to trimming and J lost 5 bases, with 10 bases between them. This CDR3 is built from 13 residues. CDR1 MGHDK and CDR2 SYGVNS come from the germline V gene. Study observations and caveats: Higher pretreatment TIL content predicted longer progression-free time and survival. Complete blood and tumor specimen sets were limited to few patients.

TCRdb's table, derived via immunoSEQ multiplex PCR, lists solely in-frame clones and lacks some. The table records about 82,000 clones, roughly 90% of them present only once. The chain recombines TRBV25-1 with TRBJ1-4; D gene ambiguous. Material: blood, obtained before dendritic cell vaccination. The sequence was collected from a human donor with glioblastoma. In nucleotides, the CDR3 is TGTGCCAGCAGGCTAGCCGGGAATGAAAAACTGTTTTTT. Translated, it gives CASRLAGNEKLFF.